The source of this TCR beta chain is a study of cytomegalovirus exposure and HLA in healthy donors. Trimming left V 7 bases short and J 1 base short, with 10 bases between. The germline V gene encodes CDR1 SNHLY and CDR2 FYNNEI. The CDR3 extends over 13 amino acids. PCR employed 60 Vbeta and 13 Jbeta primers. Method: immunoSEQ multiplex PCR; TCRdb's copy keeps in-frame clones and lacks some. Its table lists 200,000 to 250,000 clones. About this clone: Its antigen remains unknown.

Study-wide findings and caveats: In an earlier analysis, about 87% or about 30%: the productive usage of most TCR beta V segments. Across all donors, roughly uniform sequencing depth was an assumption of the presence/absence analyses. TRBV6-2, TRBV6-3 and some other V segments were unresolvable in 87-base-pair reads. Apparent HLA restriction characterized most CMV-associated TCR beta chains in a later analysis.

The chain carries TRBV2 and TRBJ1-1; perhaps TRBD1 as D (6 bases). This TCR came from a woman in her thirties in good health and CMV-seropositive. Specimen: PBMCs. The CDR3 here is CASTQGRNTEAFF. The CDR3 DNA follows: TGTGCCAGCACCCAGGGGAGGAACACTGAAGCTTTCTTT.